A single sample is the source of the 29 T cell receptor beta chains below, sequenced in a study of CD8+ T cells in alopecia areata. Specified treatment: oral pan-JAK inhibitor, 5-10 mg twice daily. Extraction of RNA preceded its reverse transcription into cDNA, which served as the sequencing template. Using immunoSEQ multiplex PCR, the repertoire was profiled, and TCRdb retains in-frame clones only, with some absent. The sample yields roughly 70,000 clones, around 29% seen once. The material sequenced was CD8+ T cells sorted from blood, taken at week 4, from a patient treated with tofacitinib. All receptors come from a human donor with alopecia areata.

This clone was detected only a few times. This chain joins TRBV10-3 and TRBJ1-4, with no clear D. CDR3 length: 12 residues. CDR1 is ENHRY, CDR2 SYGVKD, per germline. V was shortened by 0 bases and J by 8 bases, with 4 bases between the two germline ends. The CDR3 here is CAISESVEKLFF. The CDR3 DNA follows: TGTGCCATCAGTGAGTCGGTCGAAAAACTGTTTTTT.

This clone was picked up a small number of times. This chain uses TRBV29-1 with TRBJ2-1, with D hard to call. Trimming pared 2 bases from V and 6 bases from J, leaving 11 bases between. The CDR3 runs 13 residues. Looked up from germline, CDR1 is SQVTM and CDR2 is ANQGSEA. In nucleotides, the CDR3 is TGCAGCGTTGAACTGGGGATCCCCAATGAGCAGTTCTTC. Encoded protein: CSVELGIPNEQFF.

DNA of the CDR3: TGCAGCGTTCGGTTGGGGACTGAAGCTTTCTTT. It translates to CSVRLGTEAFF. This rearrangement joins TRBV29-1 to TRBJ1-1; D uncertain. Germline V gene lookup returns CDR1 SQVTM and CDR2 ANQGSEA. This CDR3 spans 11 amino acids. V was cut by 5 bases and J by 5 bases, with 9 bases left in between. Variable domain in full (rest from reference TRBV29-1 and TRBJ1-1): SAVISQKPSRDICQRGTSLTIQCQVDSQVTMMFWYRQQPGQSLTLIATANQGSEATYESGFVIDKFPISRPNLTFSTLTVSNMSPEDSSIYLCSVRLGTEAFFGQGTRLTVV.

This clone has just a few counts. One end of the junction varies from germline; a read error may be responsible. The chain carries TRBV19 and TRBJ2-4, with TRBD1 matching 7 bases. The CDR3 is 13 amino acids. Germline assignment: CDR1 LNHDA and CDR2 SQIVND (reference sequence). The CDR3 sequence is CASTGADKNIQYF. As DNA, the CDR3 is TGCGCTTCAACAGGGGCGGACAAAAACATTCAGTACTTC.

CDR3 nucleotides: TGCAGCGTTGACCCGACAGGGAGGAATGAGCAGTTCTTC. It translates to CSVDPTGRNEQFF. This chain uses TRBV29-1 with TRBJ2-1; perhaps TRBD1 as D (7 bases). The CDR3 length is 13 residues. Germline V CDR1 and CDR2: SQVTM, ANQGSEA. The germline V and J ends were trimmed by 3 bases and 7 bases, with 13 bases remaining between them.

This clone was seen only a few times. The chain carries TRBV29-1 and TRBJ2-7; no reliable D call. The CDR3 extends over 14 amino acids. The ends were cut back, 4 bases at V and 3 bases at J, with 16 bases in the middle. Germline lookup yields CDR1 SQVTM and CDR2 ANQGSEA. CDR3 coding DNA: TGCAGCGTTGTCCTCCTCGGTGCTCTCTACGAGCAGTACTTC. Its translation: CSVVLLGALYEQYF.

The V call is TRBV7-9, the J call TRBJ2-1; a possible D gene is TRBD2 (5 bases). There are 14 residues in the CDR3. V shed 4 bases and J shed 5 bases, with 12 bases lying between them. Per germline, CDR1 SEHNR and CDR2 FQNEAQ (reference sequence). The CDR3 spells CASSSRASDNEQFF. CDR3 DNA: TGTGCCAGCAGCTCGCGGGCCTCGGACAATGAGCAGTTCTTC. The full variable domain, in which reference TRBV7-9 and TRBJ2-1 provide the parts outside the CDR3, is DTGVSQNPRHKITKRGQNVTFRCDPISEHNRLYWYRQTLGQGPEFLTYFQNEAQLEKSRLLSDRFSAERPKGSFSTLEIQRTEQGDSAMYLCASSSRASDNEQFFGPGTRLTVL.

The gene calls are TRBV7-9 and TRBJ1-5; no clear D gene. The CDR3 consists of 13 residues. The germline V gene encodes CDR1 SEHNR and CDR2 FQNEAQ (reference sequence). V was trimmed by 1 base and J by 3 bases, leaving 4 bases between them. The CDR3 protein is CASSLGANQPQHF. The CDR3 nucleotides read TGTGCCAGCAGCTTAGGCGCCAATCAGCCCCAGCATTTT.

The chain carries TRBV13 and TRBJ2-4; possibly TRBD1 for D (6 bases). Trimming cost V 1 base and J 0 bases, with 10 bases left between them. Per germline, CDR1 PRHDT and CDR2 FYEKMQ (reference sequence). The CDR3 runs 16 residues. The CDR3 here is CASSLVQGVAKNIQYF. For the CDR3, the DNA is TGTGCCAGCAGCTTAGTACAGGGTGTAGCCAAAAACATTCAGTACTTC.

This clone was counted between two and nine times. Within the sample, other DNA sequences also encode this same CDR3. V gene TRBV29-1 combines with J gene TRBJ2-1; D not certain. CDR3 length equals 11 residues. Trimming left V 2 bases short and J 7 bases short, with 6 bases between. Germline CDR1 and CDR2: SQVTM and ANQGSEA. The CDR3 coding sequence is TGCAGCGTTGAACGGCATAATGAGCAGTTCTTC. Translation: CSVERHNEQFF.

The chain combines TRBV30 with TRBJ1-5; D remains ambiguous. CDR3 length: 14 residues. Germline CDR1 reads GTSNPN; CDR2 reads SVGIG (reference sequence). V lost 2 bases and J lost 2, with 10 bases in between. CDR3 nucleotide sequence: TGTGCCTGGAGTACTGAAGTCGGCAATCAGCCCCAGCATTTT. This encodes CAWSTEVGNQPQHF.

The chain uses TRBV6-1 and TRBJ2-4, with D perhaps matching TRBD1 (5 bases). Trimming shortened V by 1 base and J by 8 bases, and 12 bases separated the two germline ends. The CDR3 has 14 residues. Germline-derived CDR1 and CDR2 are MNHNS and SASEGT. This CDR3 is CASSEGRQLDIQYF. In nucleotides, the CDR3 is TGTGCCAGCAGTGAAGGGAGACAGCTGGACATTCAGTACTTC.

This clone was detected a few times. The chain carries TRBV10-3 and TRBJ2-1, with 9 bases that match TRBD2. This CDR3 has 15 amino acids. The V gene's germline CDR1 is ENHRY and CDR2 SYGVKD. The trim removed 6 bases at V and 4 bases at J, leaving 7 bases unmatched. CDR3 sequence: CAIREMTSGYNEQFF. CDR3 DNA: TGTGCCATCAGGGAAATGACTAGCGGATACAATGAGCAGTTCTTC.

The genes are TRBV7-9 and TRBJ1-5; D unresolved. Germline CDR1 SEHNR, CDR2 FQNEAQ (reference sequence). The V and J ends lost 4 bases and 4 bases respectively, with 5 bases between them. The CDR3 covers 12 residues. CDR3 residues: CASSSGNQPQHF. The DNA for the CDR3 is TGTGCCAGCAGCTCTGGAAATCAGCCCCAGCATTTT.

This clone was seen only a few times. The gene calls are TRBV27 and TRBJ2-5; perhaps TRBD1 as D (5 bases). The germline V gene has CDR1 MNHEY and CDR2 SMNVEV (reference sequence). The CDR3 is 10 amino acids. V gave up 9 bases and J gave up 5 bases, with 7 bases separating them. The CDR3 bases are TGTGCCAGTAAGGGGGAGACCCAGTACTTC. This sequence encodes CASKGETQYF.

V is TRBV14 and J is TRBJ2-7; D is unresolved. Trimming left V 0 bases short and J 5 bases short, with 14 bases between. The CDR3 extends over 15 amino acids. CDR1 is SGHDN and CDR2 is FVKESK in the germline V gene. The CDR3, as DNA: TGTGCCAGCAGCCAAGATCAATCGGTTTGGAACGAGCAGTACTTC. This encodes CASSQDQSVWNEQYF.

By share, this clone counts as medium-sized. This CDR3 reads CASSDGQDADTQYF. Written as DNA, the CDR3 is TGTGCCAGCAGTGACGGACAGGACGCAGATACGCAGTATTTT. The chain has TRBV6-5 and TRBJ2-3, with TRBD1 identical over 7 bases. Trimming cost V 5 bases and J 4 bases; bases outside gene matches: 6. CDR3 length: 14 residues. Germline values: CDR1 MNHEY, CDR2 SVGAGI.

The rearrangement joins TRBV29-1 to TRBJ1-1; unclear D gene. This CDR3 spans 11 amino acids. The ends were cut back, 2 bases at V and 1 base at J, with 2 bases in the middle. The germline V gene encodes CDR1 SQVTM and CDR2 ANQGSEA. This CDR3 is CSVEKNTEAFF. The CDR3 DNA sequence: TGCAGCGTTGAAAAGAACACTGAAGCTTTCTTT.

This rearrangement joins TRBV5-1 to TRBJ2-7; the D call may be TRBD1 or TRBD2 (5 bases each). Trimming removed 0 bases at V and 6 bases at J, with 7 bases between. The CDR3 length is 12 residues. Looked up from germline, CDR1 is SGHRS and CDR2 is YFSETQ. The CDR3 here is CASSLGGTEQYF. CDR3 DNA sequence: TGCGCCAGCAGCTTGGGGGGGACCGAGCAGTACTTC.

V and J are TRBV15 and TRBJ1-1; 9 nucleotides agree with TRBD1. Per germline, CDR1 LNHNV and CDR2 YYDKDF (reference sequence). The CDR3 loop spans 12 amino acids. Trimming cost V 8 bases and J 4 bases; bases outside gene matches: 2. CDR3 DNA sequence: TGTGCCACCGCGACAGGGGGCACTGAAGCTTTCTTT. Encoded protein: CATATGGTEAFF.

This clone was recorded a few times. V gene TRBV15 combines with J gene TRBJ2-1; D is undetermined. Looked up from germline, CDR1 is LNHNV and CDR2 is YYDKDF (reference sequence). This CDR3 comprises 13 residues. Trimming cost V 5 bases and J 4 bases, with 9 bases left between them. CDR3 nucleotides: TGTGCCACCAGCGACAAGCTTTACAATGAGCAGTTCTTC. This sequence encodes CATSDKLYNEQFF.

This clone has only a few counts. The CDR3 DNA sequence: TGTGCCTGGTTCTTCGGATTCTATGGCTACACCTTC. Translated, it gives CAWFFGFYGYTF. The rearrangement links TRBV30 to TRBJ1-2; D unresolved. Germline V gene sequence: CDR1 GTSNPN, CDR2 SVGIG (reference sequence). The length of the CDR3 is 12 residues. Trimming cost V 5 bases and J 4 bases, with 11 bases left between them.

This clone was picked up a small number of times. V usage is TRBV15 and J usage is TRBJ2-3; D not resolved. The ends were cut back, 0 bases at V and 8 bases at J, with 6 bases in the middle. The CDR3 sequence is 12 residues long. Germline CDR1 and CDR2: LNHNV and YYDKDF (reference sequence). CDR3 loop: CATSRDSGTQYF. In DNA, the CDR3 is TGTGCCACCAGCAGAGATTCCGGTACGCAGTATTTT.

The CDR3 DNA sequence: TGTGCCAGCAGTGAAGAGTACGAGCAGTACTTC. It yields the protein CASSEEYEQYF. The genes are TRBV25-1 and TRBJ2-7; no reliable D call. The CDR3 is 11 amino acids. Per the germline V gene, CDR1 is MGHDK and CDR2 is SYGVNS. Trimming pared 2 bases from V and 4 bases from J, leaving 3 bases between.

The V call is TRBV30, the J call TRBJ2-3; D is perhaps TRBD1 or TRBD2 (5 bases each). V lost 1 base, J lost 6 bases, and 17 bases lay in between. Germline V CDR1 and CDR2: GTSNPN, SVGIG (reference sequence). The CDR3 is made up of 15 amino acids. This chain's CDR3 is CAWSAGTSTLDTQYF. The CDR3 bases are TGTGCCTGGAGTGCAGGGACCTCAACTCTGGATACGCAGTATTTT.

This clone has more than one count but fewer than ten. This likely came from a read error, as a far larger clone is one base away. This sequence joins TRBV7-9 and TRBJ1-1, with D perhaps matching TRBD1 (5 bases). V was shortened by 4 bases and J by 4 bases, with 7 bases between the two germline ends. Germline V gene sequence: CDR1 SEHNR, CDR2 FQNEAQ (reference sequence). The length of the CDR3 is 12 residues. The CDR3 coding sequence is TGTGCCAGCAGCTCCGGGACCACTGAAGCTTTCTTT. It is translated as CASSSGTTEAFF. Combining the CDR3 with reference TRBV7-9 and TRBJ1-1 gives the whole variable domain DTGVSQNPRHKITKRGQNVTFRCDPISEHNRLYWYRQTLGQGPEFLTYFQNEAQLEKSRLLSDRFSAERPKGSFSTLEIQRTEQGDSAMYLCASSSGTTEAFFGQGTRLTVV.

The J gene is TRBJ2-5, the V gene TRBV4-1; 9 bases are shared with TRBD2. Unmatched junction bases numbered 0, after V lost 1 base and J lost 0 bases. Per germline, CDR1 MGHRA and CDR2 YSYEKL. The CDR3 loop spans 15 amino acids. CDR3 DNA: TGCGCCAGCAGCCAAGGACTAGCGGACCAAGAGACCCAGTACTTC. Translating gives CASSQGLADQETQYF.

This clone was observed a few times. J is TRBJ1-5 and V is TRBV15; D gene ambiguous. V lost 4 bases, J lost 3 bases, and 7 bases lay in between. The length of the CDR3 is 13 residues. From germline, CDR1 is LNHNV and CDR2 YYDKDF (reference sequence). This CDR3 reads CATSILPNQPQHF. DNA for the CDR3: TGTGCCACCAGCATACTACCCAATCAGCCCCAGCATTTT.

CDR3 region: CASSVGRYNEQFF. The CDR3 DNA reads as TGTGCCAGCAGCGTAGGTCGATACAATGAGCAGTTCTTC. This chain links TRBV9 with TRBJ2-1; D call uncertain. The CDR3 length is 13 residues. Trimming stripped 0 bases from V and 4 bases from J, with 5 bases between. The germline V gene encodes CDR1 SGDLS and CDR2 YYNGEE. The variable domain in full, completed from reference TRBV9 and TRBJ2-1, reads DSGVTQTPKHLITATGQRVTLRCSPRSGDLSVYWYQQSLDQGLQFLIQYYNGEERAKGNILERFSAQQFPDLHSELNLSSLELGDSALYFCASSVGRYNEQFFGPGTRLTVL.